Each of the 2 T cell receptor beta chains below was sequenced from the same sample in a study of blood T cell repertoires in COVID-19. Measured with immunoSEQ multiplex PCR; TCRdb has only the in-frame clones, and not every one. Here the sample spans about 120,000 clones, about 86% being singletons. The sequenced sample consisted of peripheral blood. These receptors were obtained from a woman aged 45 to 65 with active or convalescent COVID-19.

Remarks on this clone: This specimen includes other DNA sequences encoding the same CDR3. V and J are TRBV7-2 and TRBJ2-5; D unclear. This CDR3 spans 12 amino acids. The germline V and J ends were trimmed by 1 base and 5 bases, with 5 bases remaining between them. The germline CDR1 and CDR2 sequences are SGHTA and FQGNSA. The CDR3 spells CASSLGRETQYF. The CDR3 DNA reads as TGTGCCAGCAGCTTAGGGCGGGAGACCCAGTACTTC.

The chain is built from TRBV7-2 and TRBJ2-1; 8 nucleotides match TRBD1. The ends lost 2 bases at V and 5 bases at J; junction bases unmatched: 2. Germline CDR1 and CDR2: SGHTA and FQGNSA. This CDR3 contains 14 residues. The CDR3 region is CASSLQGANNEQFF. CDR3 DNA: TGTGCCAGCAGCTTACAGGGGGCGAACAATGAGCAGTTCTTC.